One sample yielded the 18 T cell receptor beta chains listed below, sequenced in a study of cytomegalovirus exposure and HLA in healthy donors. Libraries were prepared by immunoSEQ multiplex PCR; TCRdb keeps only in-frame clonotypes and omits some of them. The sample carries tens of thousands of clones, around 90% recorded once. The specimen was PBMCs. These receptor sequences come from a woman aged 25 to 39 in good health and CMV-seronegative.

The chain couples TRBV28 to TRBJ1-1, with no clear D. Trimming pared 1 base from V and 3 bases from J, leaving 15 bases between. The germline V gene has CDR1 MDHEN and CDR2 SYDVKM. The CDR3 contains 16 residues. CDR3 amino acids: CASSLYGQVFDTEAFF. In DNA, the CDR3 is TGTGCCAGCAGTTTATATGGGCAGGTATTCGACACTGAAGCTTTCTTT.

V usage is TRBV30 and J usage is TRBJ2-7; TRBD1 might be the D (7 bases). V was cut by 8 bases and J by 3 bases, with 20 bases left in between. Germline lookup yields CDR1 GTSNPN and CDR2 SVGIG (reference sequence). This CDR3 region has 14 residues. This CDR3 is CAGDGGQRFYEQYF. The CDR3 nucleotides read TGTGCCGGAGACGGGGGACAGCGATTCTACGAGCAGTACTTC.

The CDR3 coding sequence is TGTGCCAGCAGTTACGGACAGTACAATGAGCAGTTCTTC. This sequence encodes CASSYGQYNEQFF. The V gene is TRBV27, the J gene TRBJ2-1, with D maybe TRBD1 (6 bases). Trimming shortened V by 4 bases and J by 4 bases, and 8 bases separated the two germline ends. CDR3 length: 13 amino acids. Germline values: CDR1 MNHEY, CDR2 SMNVEV (reference sequence).

The J gene is TRBJ2-7, the V gene TRBV11-2, with 12 bases that match TRBD2. CDR3 size: 16 residues. With V trimmed by 5 bases and J by 5 bases, 10 bases remained unmatched. Per germline, CDR1 SGHAT and CDR2 FQNNGV. CDR3 sequence (DNA): TGTGCCAGCAGCCCAAGGGGGCTAGCGGGAGGGCACGAGCAGTACTTC. Translating it yields CASSPRGLAGGHEQYF.

The chain joins TRBV19 to TRBJ1-1; 7 nucleotides line up with TRBD1. Germline CDR1 and CDR2: LNHDA and SQIVND (reference sequence). This CDR3 has 13 residues. With 10 bases clipped from V and 4 bases from J, the junction kept 9 bases outside the gene matches. CDR3 bases: TGTGCCACGGGGCAGGGGGTTGGCACTGAAGCTTTCTTT. Translation: CATGQGVGTEAFF.

The V call is TRBV11-1, the J call TRBJ2-3, with a possible D match to TRBD2 (5 bases). This CDR3 is 15 amino acids long. Germline CDR1 and CDR2: SGHAT and FQDESV (reference sequence). Trimming took 0 bases from V and 3 from J, leaving 10 bases between them. In DNA, the CDR3 is TGTGCCAGCAGCTTAGCGGGAGTATTAACAGATACGCAGTATTTT. Amino acid sequence: CASSLAGVLTDTQYF.

The chain carries TRBV19 and TRBJ1-2; the match to TRBD1 covers 9 bases. The germline V gene has CDR1 LNHDA and CDR2 SQIVND (reference sequence). Trimming cost V 5 bases and J 5 bases; bases outside gene matches: 9. This CDR3 contains 15 residues. The CDR3 coding sequence is TGTGCCAGTAGTCAACGCCCGACAGGGGGTTATGGCTACACCTTC. It encodes CASSQRPTGGYGYTF.

The chain links TRBV19 to TRBJ2-5, with a tentative D call TRBD2 (5 bases). V was clipped by 6 bases and J by 1 base, with 9 bases between them. Looked up from germline, CDR1 is LNHDA and CDR2 is SQIVND (reference sequence). The CDR3 spans 13 residues. The CDR3 region is CASRVAGQETQYF. CDR3 DNA: TGTGCCAGTAGGGTGGCGGGCCAAGAGACCCAGTACTTC. Based on the CDR3 plus reference TRBV19 and TRBJ2-5, the full variable domain is DGGITQSPKYLFRKEGQNVTLSCEQNLNHDAMYWYRQDPGQGLRLIYYSQIVNDFQKGDIAEGYSVSREKKESFPLTVTSAQKNPTAFYLCASRVAGQETQYFGPGTRLLVL.

This chain connects TRBV19 to TRBJ2-7, with a possible D match to TRBD2 (5 bases). The germline CDR1 and CDR2 sequences are LNHDA and SQIVND (reference sequence). Trimming took 1 base from V and 6 from J, leaving 13 bases between them. The CDR3 is 14 residues long. The CDR3 bases are TGTGCCAGTAGTATAGCCCGGGAACGGGGCGAGCAGTACTTC. It yields the protein CASSIARERGEQYF.

This rearrangement joins TRBV11-2 to TRBJ2-3; 10 nucleotides line up with TRBD2. The CDR3 totals 19 residues. Germline V gives CDR1 SGHAT, CDR2 FQNNGV. The trim removed 6 bases at V and 2 bases at J, leaving 17 bases unmatched. CDR3: CASRSSLAGGILHTDTQYF. In nucleotides, the CDR3 is TGTGCCAGCAGATCCTCGTTAGCGGGAGGTATCCTGCACACAGATACGCAGTATTTT. The full variable domain, with the rest looked up from reference TRBV11-2 and TRBJ2-3, is EAGVAQSPRYKIIEKRQSVAFWCNPISGHATLYWYQQILGQGPKLLIQFQNNGVVDDSQLPKDRFSAERLKGVDSTLKIQPAKLEDSAVYLCASRSSLAGGILHTDTQYFGPGTRLTVL.

This clone has a single count. The V and J genes are TRBV7-3 and TRBJ2-2, with 9 nucleotides matching TRBD2. This CDR3 contains 15 residues. Germline V gene sequence: CDR1 SGHTA, CDR2 FQGTGA. V gave up 0 bases and J gave up 6 bases; unmatched junction bases: 2. CDR3 coding DNA: TGTGCCAGCAGCTTAACGGCGGGAGGGCCCGGGGAGCTGTTTTTT. Its protein product is CASSLTAGGPGELFF.

The genes are TRBV30 and TRBJ2-7; 11 bases are a match to TRBD2. From germline, CDR1 is GTSNPN and CDR2 SVGIG (reference sequence). The V segment lost 3 bases and the J segment 4 bases; nucleotides outside the gene matches: 11. The CDR3 length is 16 residues. The CDR3 spells CAWRETSGTSRYEQYF. The CDR3 region has the DNA TGTGCCTGGAGAGAGACTAGCGGGACCTCCAGGTACGAGCAGTACTTC.

J is TRBJ1-1 and V is TRBV16; D is possibly TRBD1 (5 bases). This CDR3 spans 13 amino acids. Trimming removed 6 bases from V and 7 bases from J, with 15 bases in between. CDR1 and CDR2 from the germline V gene are KGHSY and FQNENV. CDR3 nucleotides: TGTGCCAGCAGACCAAGGGGTACCAGTGAAGCTTTCTTT. Translation: CASRPRGTSEAFF.

The rearrangement links TRBV7-2 to TRBJ2-1; TRBD2 agrees at 12 bases. V was pared by 5 bases and J by 5 bases, with 4 bases of the junction left unmatched. The CDR3 loop spans 15 amino acids. Per the germline V gene, CDR1 is SGHTA and CDR2 is FQGNSA. The CDR3 here is CASSAGLAGHNEQFF. The CDR3 DNA reads as TGTGCCAGCAGCGCCGGACTAGCGGGGCACAATGAGCAGTTCTTC.

CDR3 loop: CASSLTRGKMPGANVLTF. In nucleotides, the CDR3 is TGCGCCAGCAGCTTGACTAGAGGGAAGATGCCTGGGGCCAACGTCCTGACTTTC. The rearrangement uses TRBV5-1 and TRBJ2-6, with D maybe TRBD2 (5 bases). The CDR3 extends over 18 amino acids. Trimming removed 1 base at V and 2 bases at J, with 16 bases between. The V gene's germline CDR1 is SGHRS and CDR2 YFSETQ.

CDR3 protein: CAISESAGGPTDTQYF. CDR3 bases: TGTGCCATCAGTGAGTCTGCGGGAGGTCCCACAGATACGCAGTATTTT. The chain employs TRBV10-3 and TRBJ2-3; 8 positions agree with TRBD2. Germline assignment: CDR1 ENHRY and CDR2 SYGVKD. The CDR3 is 16 residues long. The V segment lost 0 bases and the J segment 2 bases; nucleotides outside the gene matches: 4.

The chain uses TRBV2 and TRBJ2-1, with 8 bases fitting TRBD2. The germline CDR1 and CDR2 sequences are SNHLY and FYNNEI. This CDR3 has 15 amino acids. J gave up 10 bases and V 6 bases, and 14 bases lay outside the gene matches. CDR3 sequence reads: CASRTYFLAGNEQFF. Here the CDR3 DNA reads TGTGCCAGCAGGACCTACTTTCTAGCGGGCAACGAGCAGTTCTTC. Full variable domain (missing parts from reference TRBV2 and TRBJ2-1): EPEVTQTPSHQVTQMGQEVILRCVPISNHLYFYWYRQILGQKVEFLVSFYNNEISEKSEIFDDQFSVERPDGSNFTLKIRSTKLEDSAMYFCASRTYFLAGNEQFFGPGTRLTVL.

V usage is TRBV11-3 and J usage is TRBJ1-5; D uncertain. Germline V gene data show CDR1 as SGHNT and CDR2 as YENEEA. CDR3 length: 15 amino acids. Trimming stripped 0 bases from V and 4 bases from J, with 10 bases between. For the CDR3, the DNA is TGTGCCAGCAGCTTAGATCTGTACAGTAATCAGCCCCAGCATTTT. Translating it yields CASSLDLYSNQPQHF.